This T cell receptor (beta chain) came from a study of T cell responses to AZD1222 COVID-19 vaccine. General study results and limits: Females outnumbered males among donors, who were mostly white British; clonal diversity was possibly underestimated. Spike-spanning, vaccine-associated CD4 TCRs were dominant at 160-218 and 743-854.

The V and J ends lost 7 bases and 6 bases respectively, with 16 bases between them. The V gene's germline CDR1 is MNHEY and CDR2 SVGAGI. CDR3 length equals 14 residues. Clones were read by immunoSEQ multiplex PCR, and TCRdb kept only the in-frame ones, dropping some. The sample consists of about 120,000 clones, 87% of them appearing once. Comments on this clone: Antigen: not known.

This TCR was sampled from an adult who received the AZD1222 COVID-19 vaccine. The sequencing used peripheral blood, collected 28 days after the second AZD1222 dose. The chain employs TRBV6-5 and TRBJ2-4; maybe TRBD1 (6 bases). The CDR3 coding sequence is TGTGCCAGCAACGCGGACAGCGAAAGAAACATTCAGTACTTC. It codes for CASNADSERNIQYF.